The 14 T cell receptor beta chains listed next were all sequenced from one sample in a study of identical twins. Using its own MiXCR run on the 5' RACE reads, TCRdb lists one record per CDR3 protein. The table lists around 490,000 distinct CDR3 sequences, under 25% of them singletons. The same specimen was also included in a second study, on yellow fever vaccine responses in identical twins.

The sample was CD4+ T cells sorted from blood. These receptors were collected from a woman under 30 in good health.

This chain uses TRBV20-1 with TRBJ2-3, with D possibly TRBD2 on 5 matching bases. The CDR3 extends over 11 amino acids. Trimming removed 4 bases at V and 4 bases at J, with 6 bases between. Germline V gene data show CDR1 as DFQATT and CDR2 as SNEGSKA (reference sequence). CDR3 loop: CSATLADTQYF. Here the CDR3 DNA reads TGCAGTGCTACACTAGCAGATACGCAGTATTTT.

The chain is built from TRBV27 and TRBJ2-3; a weak D match, TRBD1 (6 bases). The CDR3 has 19 amino acids. Germline loops: CDR1 MNHEY, CDR2 SMNVEV (reference sequence). V was cut by 4 bases and J by 2 bases, with 25 bases left in between. In DNA, the CDR3 is TGTGCCAGCAGTTCAAGACCGAAACTAGGACAGCAAAACACAGATACGCAGTATTTT. Amino acids: CASSSRPKLGQQNTDTQYF.

The DNA of the CDR3 is TGCGCCAGCAGTCGCGCTACGAGCTCCTACAATGAGCAGTTCTTC. Residues: CASSRATSSYNEQFF. The chain links TRBV4-1 to TRBJ2-1; the D is unclear. The CDR3 is 15 amino acids. The V and J ends lost 6 bases and 0 bases respectively, with 12 bases between them. From germline, CDR1 is MGHRA and CDR2 YSYEKL.

This clonotype was observed a few times. The chain links TRBV5-6 to TRBJ2-1; D is ambiguous. This CDR3 is built from 13 residues. The ends were cut back, 2 bases at V and 9 bases at J, with 12 bases in the middle. Germline CDR1 and CDR2: SGHDT and YYEEEE. The CDR3 protein is CASSLDSLSEQFF. The CDR3 coding sequence is TGTGCCAGCAGCTTAGATTCCCTGTCTGAGCAGTTCTTC.

This clonotype was found a few times. This rearrangement joins TRBV11-2 to TRBJ2-2; 8 bases are shared with TRBD2. After removal of 1 base from V and 1 base from J, the junction contained 8 bases not matched to a gene. The germline V gene has CDR1 SGHAT and CDR2 FQNNGV. The CDR3 contains 18 residues. The CDR3 nucleotides read TGTGCCAGCAGCTTAGTTCTAGCGGGCCTCGGGAACACCGGGGAGCTGTTTTTT. Translating it yields CASSLVLAGLGNTGELFF.

This clonotype has just a few counts. This rearrangement joins TRBV5-1 to TRBJ2-1; 14 nucleotides align to TRBD2. CDR1 is SGHRS, CDR2 YFSETQ, per germline. The CDR3 totals 20 residues. V shed 4 bases, J shed 2 bases, and the junction held 14 bases outside the gene matches. This CDR3 reads CASSLGGTSGRGGTYNEQFF. The CDR3, as DNA: TGCGCCAGCAGCCTGGGTGGGACTAGCGGGAGAGGGGGCACCTACAATGAGCAGTTCTTC.

This clonotype has more than one count but fewer than ten. The gene calls are TRBV4-1 and TRBJ2-2; 8 bases match TRBD1. The length of the CDR3 is 17 residues. The J segment lost 0 bases and the V segment lost 2 bases, leaving 5 bases of the junction unmatched. CDR1 is MGHRA, CDR2 YSYEKL, per germline. DNA for the CDR3: TGCGCCAGCAGCCAATCAGACAGGGGCGCGAACACCGGGGAGCTGTTTTTT. It codes for CASSQSDRGANTGELFF.

This clonotype appeared many times. The chain recombines TRBV15 with TRBJ2-1; weak D call: TRBD1 (7 bases). CDR1 LNHNV and CDR2 YYDKDF come from the germline V gene (reference sequence). Trimming pared 0 bases from V and 4 bases from J, leaving 10 bases between. CDR3 length: 15 residues. CDR3 residues: CATSRDRGDYNEQFF. CDR3 bases: TGTGCCACCAGCAGAGACAGGGGGGATTACAATGAGCAGTTCTTC.

V gene TRBV7-6 combines with J gene TRBJ2-5; possible D gene TRBD1, 6 bases. The CDR3 sequence is 14 residues long. V lost 5 bases and J 1 base, leaving 11 bases between the germline ends. In germline, CDR1 is SGHVS, CDR2 FNYEAQ. Written as DNA, the CDR3 is TGTGCCAGCAGCCCGGGACATATCCAAGAGACCCAGTACTTC. This encodes CASSPGHIQETQYF.

This clonotype was found many times. The rearrangement uses TRBV5-4 and TRBJ2-3; no firm D call. The CDR3 is 14 amino acids. V shed 1 base and J shed 2 bases, with 8 bases lying between them. The germline CDR1 and CDR2 sequences are SGHNT and YYREEE (reference sequence). DNA for the CDR3: TGTGCCAGCAGCTTGCCTGTTATCACAGATACGCAGTATTTT. Translating it yields CASSLPVITDTQYF.

This clonotype has a handful of counts. The chain links TRBV6-5 to TRBJ2-7; a possible D gene is TRBD1 (6 bases). The V gene lost 6 bases and the J gene lost 2 bases, with 11 bases spanning the gap. CDR3 length equals 13 residues. In germline, CDR1 is MNHEY, CDR2 SVGAGI. This CDR3 reads CASRYRDTYEQYF. CDR3 bases: TGTGCCAGCAGATACAGGGATACCTACGAGCAGTACTTC.

The chain uses TRBV20-1 and TRBJ2-7; 8 bases match TRBD1. The CDR3 loop spans 12 amino acids. With V trimmed by 5 bases and J by 5 bases, 5 bases remained unmatched. Germline V gives CDR1 DFQATT, CDR2 SNEGSKA (reference sequence). CDR3 coding DNA: TGCAGTGCTTTGACAGGGGCCCACGAGCAGTACTTC. It specifies CSALTGAHEQYF.

The chain recombines TRBV24-1 with TRBJ2-2, with 13 bases that match TRBD2. V was clipped by 4 bases and J by 5 bases; unmatched bases: 3. The CDR3 covers 16 residues. The germline V gene has CDR1 KGHDR and CDR2 SFDVKD. CDR3 bases: TGTGCCACCAGTGACCCGGGACTAGCGGGGACCGGGGAGCTGTTTTTT. It translates to CATSDPGLAGTGELFF.

This clonotype was detected only a few times. The chain employs TRBV6-2 or TRBV6-3 and TRBJ2-2; weak D call: TRBD2 (5 bases). CDR1 and CDR2 from the germline V gene are MNHEY and SVGEGT. This CDR3 comprises 17 residues. The V and J ends lost 4 bases and 3 bases respectively, with 18 bases between them. In DNA form, the CDR3 reads TGTGCCAGCAGTTTTTCTGTGGGAGTAGCCTACACCGGGGAGCTGTTTTTT. It translates to CASSFSVGVAYTGELFF.